This T cell receptor beta chain stems from a study of blood T cell repertoires in COVID-19. Sequencing was performed with immunoSEQ multiplex PCR; in TCRdb, only in-frame clones are kept and a portion is missing. The sample shows a few hundred thousand clones, 83% of them seen only once. Trimming cost V 7 bases and J 5 bases; bases outside gene matches: 15. CDR3 length: 17 residues. The clonotype originates from a woman between 50 and 59 years old with acute or convalescent COVID-19. The gene calls are TRBV23-1 and TRBJ2-5; 11 bases match TRBD1. TRBV23-1 has ORF status, its function being uncertain. The source material was peripheral blood. CDR3 loop: CASIKRDRGARAETQYF. Here the CDR3 DNA reads TGCGCCAGCATCAAGCGGGACAGGGGGGCGCGTGCGGAGACCCAGTACTTC.